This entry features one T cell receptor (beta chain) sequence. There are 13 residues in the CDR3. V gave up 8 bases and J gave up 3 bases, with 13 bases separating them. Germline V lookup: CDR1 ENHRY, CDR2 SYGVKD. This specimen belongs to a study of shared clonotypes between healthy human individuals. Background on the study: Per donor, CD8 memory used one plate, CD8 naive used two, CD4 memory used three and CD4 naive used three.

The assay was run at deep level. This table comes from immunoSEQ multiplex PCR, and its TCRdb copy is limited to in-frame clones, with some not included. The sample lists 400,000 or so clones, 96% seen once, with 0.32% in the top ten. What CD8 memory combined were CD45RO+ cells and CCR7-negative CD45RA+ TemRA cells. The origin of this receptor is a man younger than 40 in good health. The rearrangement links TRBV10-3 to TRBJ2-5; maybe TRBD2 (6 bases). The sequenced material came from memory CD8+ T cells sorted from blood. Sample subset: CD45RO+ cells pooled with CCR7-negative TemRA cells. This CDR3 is CAISGVGKETQYF. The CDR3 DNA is TGTGCCATCTCGGGGGTCGGCAAAGAGACCCAGTACTTC.